This note documents a single T cell receptor beta chain sequence. These data come from a study of CD8 T cells in ankylosing spondylitis. Germline V lookup: CDR1 SEHNR, CDR2 FQNEAQ (reference sequence). There are 12 residues in the CDR3. Trimming removed 5 bases at V and 3 bases at J, with 8 bases between. TCRdb used MiXCR to reprocess the 5' RACE reads, holding one entry per CDR3 protein. The sample records under 200,000 distinct CDR3 sequences, approximately 9% being singletons. Sequenced: blood, either unsorted or a sorted T cell fraction (not recorded which). This sequence was found in a female donor with ankylosing spondylitis or in good health (not recorded which). The rearrangement joins TRBV7-9 to TRBJ2-7, with D tentatively TRBD2 (6 bases). CDR3 sequence: CASSAGIYEQYF. CDR3 coding DNA: TGTGCCAGCAGCGCGGGGATCTACGAGCAGTACTTC.